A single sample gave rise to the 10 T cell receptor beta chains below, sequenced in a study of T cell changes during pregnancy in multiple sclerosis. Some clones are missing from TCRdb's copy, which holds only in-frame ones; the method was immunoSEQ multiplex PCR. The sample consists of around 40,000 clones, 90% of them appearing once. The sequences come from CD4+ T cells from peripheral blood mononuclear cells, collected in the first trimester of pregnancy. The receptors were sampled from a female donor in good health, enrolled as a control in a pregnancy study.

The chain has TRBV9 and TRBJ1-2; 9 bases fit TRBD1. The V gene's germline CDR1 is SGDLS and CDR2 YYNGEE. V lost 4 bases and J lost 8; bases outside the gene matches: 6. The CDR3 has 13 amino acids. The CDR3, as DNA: TGTGCCAGCAGCCGGACAGGGGATTGGGGCTACACCTTC. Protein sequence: CASSRTGDWGYTF. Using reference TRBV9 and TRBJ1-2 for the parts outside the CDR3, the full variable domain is DSGVTQTPKHLITATGQRVTLRCSPRSGDLSVYWYQQSLDQGLQFLIQYYNGEERAKGNILERFSAQQFPDLHSELNLSSLELGDSALYFCASSRTGDWGYTFGSGTRLTVV.

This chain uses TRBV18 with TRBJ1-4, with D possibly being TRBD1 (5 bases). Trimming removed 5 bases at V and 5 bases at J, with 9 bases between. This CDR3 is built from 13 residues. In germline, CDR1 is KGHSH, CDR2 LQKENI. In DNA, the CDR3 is TGTGCCAGCTCAACAGGCAGCAATGAAAAACTGTTTTTT. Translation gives CASSTGSNEKLFF.

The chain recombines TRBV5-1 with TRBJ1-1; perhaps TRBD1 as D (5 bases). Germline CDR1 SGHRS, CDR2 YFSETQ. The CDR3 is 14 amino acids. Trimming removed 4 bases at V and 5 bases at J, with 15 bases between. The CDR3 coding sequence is TGCGCCAGCAGCCGGGACTACGAGTATACTGAAGCTTTCTTT. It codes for CASSRDYEYTEAFF. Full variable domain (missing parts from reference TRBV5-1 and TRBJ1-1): KAGVTQTPRYLIKTRGQQVTLSCSPISGHRSVSWYQQTPGQGLQFLFEYFSETQRNKGNFPGRFSGRQFSNSRSEMNVSTLELGDSALYLCASSRDYEYTEAFFGQGTRLTVV.

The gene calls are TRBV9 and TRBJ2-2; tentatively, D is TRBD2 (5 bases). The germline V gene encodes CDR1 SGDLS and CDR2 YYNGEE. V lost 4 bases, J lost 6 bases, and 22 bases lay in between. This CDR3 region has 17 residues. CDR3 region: CASSTSKRRAYPGELFF. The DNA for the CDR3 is TGTGCCAGCAGCACCTCAAAACGGCGGGCATATCCCGGGGAGCTGTTTTTT.

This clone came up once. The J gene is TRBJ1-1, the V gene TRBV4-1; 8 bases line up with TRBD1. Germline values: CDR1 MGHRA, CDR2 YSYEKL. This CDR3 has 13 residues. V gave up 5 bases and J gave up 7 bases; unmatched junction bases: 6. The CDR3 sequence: CASSKLQGVEAFF. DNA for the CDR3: TGCGCCAGCAGCAAATTACAGGGGGTTGAAGCTTTCTTT.

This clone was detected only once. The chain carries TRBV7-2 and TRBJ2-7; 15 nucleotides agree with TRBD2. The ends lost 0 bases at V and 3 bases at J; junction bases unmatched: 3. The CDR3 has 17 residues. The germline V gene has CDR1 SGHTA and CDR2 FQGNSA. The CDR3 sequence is CASSLAGLAGGLYEQYF. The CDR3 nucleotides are TGTGCCAGCAGCTTAGCCGGACTAGCGGGGGGGCTCTACGAGCAGTACTTC.

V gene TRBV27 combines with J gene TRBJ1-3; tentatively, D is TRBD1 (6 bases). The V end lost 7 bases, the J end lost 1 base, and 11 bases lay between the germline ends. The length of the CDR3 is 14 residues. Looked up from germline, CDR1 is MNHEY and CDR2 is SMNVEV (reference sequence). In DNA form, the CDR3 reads TGTGCCAGCAAAACAGGGCATTCTGGAAACACCATATATTTT. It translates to CASKTGHSGNTIYF.

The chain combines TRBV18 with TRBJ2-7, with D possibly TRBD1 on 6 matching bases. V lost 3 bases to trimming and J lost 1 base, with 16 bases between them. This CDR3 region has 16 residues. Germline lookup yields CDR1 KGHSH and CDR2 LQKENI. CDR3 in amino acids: CASSPHPRDTSYEQYF. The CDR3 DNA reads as TGTGCCAGCTCACCCCACCCGAGGGACACATCCTACGAGCAGTACTTC. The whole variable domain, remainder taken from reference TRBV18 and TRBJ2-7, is NAGVMQNPRHLVRRRGQEARLRCSPMKGHSHVYWYRQLPEEGLKFMVYLQKENIIDESGMPKERFSAEFPKEGPSILRIQQVVRGDSAAYFCASSPHPRDTSYEQYFGPGTRLTVT.

The CDR3 loop is CASTLGGNQPQHF. Here the CDR3 DNA reads TGTGCCAGCACCCTCGGGGGCAATCAGCCCCAGCATTTT. The chain has TRBV6-1 and TRBJ1-5; D gene uncertain. Trimming took off 7 bases at V and 2 bases at J, with 9 bases between the two ends. Germline V gene sequence: CDR1 MNHNS, CDR2 SASEGT. CDR3 length: 13 residues.

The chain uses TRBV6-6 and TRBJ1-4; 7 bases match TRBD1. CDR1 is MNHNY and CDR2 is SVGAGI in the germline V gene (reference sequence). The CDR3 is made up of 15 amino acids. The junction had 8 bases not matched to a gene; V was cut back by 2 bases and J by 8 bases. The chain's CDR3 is CASSYGDRSDEKLFF. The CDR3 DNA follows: TGTGCCAGCAGTTACGGGGACAGATCGGACGAAAAACTGTTTTTT.